The 5 T cell receptor beta chains listed next were all sequenced from one sample in a study of type 1 and type 2 diabetes patients. Amplification started from genomic DNA. The TCR beta CDR3 region was amplified using 30 forward and 13 reverse primers. MiXCR, run by TCRdb on the multiplex PCR reads, gives a single entry per CDR3 protein. The sample contains approximately 260,000 distinct CDR3 sequences, around 50% of which appear only once. Sequencing input: peripheral blood mononuclear cells (PBMCs). The receptor source for this set is a man younger than 35 with type 2 diabetes.

This clonotype came up a few times. The rearrangement joins TRBV30 to TRBJ2-3; either TRBD1 or TRBD2 may supply D (5 bases each). Trimming took 0 bases from V and 1 from J, leaving 11 bases between them. Looked up from germline, CDR1 is GTSNPN and CDR2 is SVGIG (reference sequence). There are 15 residues in the CDR3. Here the CDR3 reads CAWSVGGGGTDTQYF. CDR3 nucleotide sequence: TGTGCCTGGAGTGTAGGTGGGGGTGGCACAGATACGCAGTATTTT.

V and J are TRBV7-2 and TRBJ2-3; 8 nucleotides align to TRBD2. The junction had 10 bases not matched to a gene; V was cut back by 6 bases and J by 11 bases. Germline CDR1 is SGHTA and CDR2 is FQGNSA. The CDR3 runs 13 residues. This CDR3 reads CASRSGGPTRQYF. CDR3 bases: TGTGCCAGCAGGTCGGGAGGGCCTACAAGGCAGTATTTT.

The CDR3 DNA reads TGCGCCAGCAGCCAAGATCGGGGGGCCGGGGAGCTGTTTTTT. Residues: CASSQDRGAGELFF. V and J are TRBV4-1 and TRBJ2-2, with TRBD2 identical over 7 bases. CDR1 and CDR2 (germline): MGHRA, YSYEKL. The CDR3 contains 14 residues. Germline trimming cut 0 bases from V and 6 bases from J; bases unmatched to any gene: 1.

V is TRBV29-1 and J is TRBJ1-2; 7 bases match TRBD1. Germline CDR1 reads SQVTM; CDR2 reads ANQGSEA. The trim removed 3 bases at V and 4 bases at J, leaving 8 bases unmatched. The CDR3 runs to 14 residues. CDR3 amino acids: CSVEGTEWGYGYTF. CDR3 bases: TGCAGCGTTGAGGGGACAGAATGGGGCTATGGCTACACCTTC.

The rearrangement joins TRBV12-3 or TRBV12-4 to TRBJ2-1; 13 nucleotides line up with TRBD2. After removal of 4 bases from V and 4 bases from J, the junction contained 7 bases not matched to a gene. The CDR3 sequence is 17 residues long. DNA for the CDR3: TGTGCCAGCAGTTATACGACTAGCGGGGGGTTATACAATGAGCAGTTCTTC. Translating it yields CASSYTTSGGLYNEQFF.